Here is one T cell receptor (beta chain) with its context. In the original workflow: Amplification from reference gene primers served as the basis for estimated nucleated cell counts. Assay used: immunoSEQ multiplex PCR; TCRdb lists only in-frame clones, some missing. V, J and clone size derive from that table, while D and trimming were established from the DNA sequence. The table lists around 100,000 clones, roughly 87% of them singletons. The data belong to a study of blood T cell repertoires in COVID-19. Whole-study context: The study drew acute and convalescent COVID-19 samples from the United States, Italy and Spain. Sources were T cells, B-cell-depleted T cells, or PBMCs; the material itself was cDNA or gDNA.

The J segment lost 4 bases and the V segment lost 5 bases, leaving 10 bases of the junction unmatched. The V gene's germline CDR1 is SGHAT and CDR2 FQNNGV. CDR3 length equals 17 residues. The chain recombines TRBV11-2 with TRBJ2-1; 11 bases line up with TRBD2. Sequencing was done on a sample of peripheral blood. The TCR was taken from a human donor in a cohort sampled during active COVID-19. This CDR3 is CASSRGIAGGRYNEQFF. In nucleotides, the CDR3 is TGTGCCAGCAGCCGGGGAATAGCGGGGGGGCGATACAATGAGCAGTTCTTC.